Following are 2 T cell receptor beta chains from one sample sequenced in a study of T cells after yellow fever vaccination. One entry per CDR3 protein, called by TCRdb with MiXCR from the 5' RACE reads. The sample yields 100,000 to 150,000 distinct CDR3 sequences, around 7.4% seen once. The sequenced sample was CD4+ T cells sorted from PBMCs, obtained roughly 10 days after the first yellow fever vaccination. Source of these receptors: a man aged 18 to 29 who received the YFV17D yellow fever vaccine.

This clonotype was picked up many times. The V call is TRBV12-3 or TRBV12-4, the J call TRBJ2-7, with 8 bases matching TRBD1. J lost 3 bases, V lost 6 bases, and 7 bases had no gene match. The CDR3 runs 14 residues. CDR3 in DNA: TGTGCCAGCAGGTCTGCCGGGACAGGCTACGAGCAGTACTTC. This sequence encodes CASRSAGTGYEQYF.

This clonotype occurred many times. This chain links TRBV20-1 with TRBJ1-1; D uncertain. Trimming stripped 2 bases from V and 2 bases from J, with 15 bases between. The CDR3 extends over 15 amino acids. Germline loops: CDR1 DFQATT, CDR2 SNEGSKA (reference sequence). CDR3 loop: CSARNPVSSNTEAFF. Here the CDR3 DNA reads TGCAGTGCTAGAAACCCCGTCAGTTCTAACACTGAAGCTTTCTTT.